Listed below are T cell receptor beta chains from one sample, sequenced in a study of blood T cells in healthy people across ages. TCRdb redid the calling of the 5' RACE reads with MiXCR, one entry per CDR3 protein. The repertoire includes roughly 1.7 million distinct CDR3 sequences, 30% to 40% of them detected once, and 10% to 12% sits in the top ten. Sample: blood. These receptors all stem from a woman aged 30 to 39 in good health. CDR3s include the opening cysteine and the closing phenylalanine or tryptophan. The D gene is left open where the match is weak. Only some rows state a clone size, as once, few, many or a class for expanded clones.

TRBV7-9	NA	TRBJ2-5	TRBD2	TGTGCCAGCAGCAACGGACTAGGGGCAGAGCAGTACTTC	CASSNGLGAEQYF
TRBV3-1	NA	TRBJ2-3	TRBD1	TGTGCCAGCAGCAGGCAGACAGGGGGCTTCACAGATACGCAGTATTTT	CASSRQTGGFTDTQYF
TRBV29-1	many	TRBJ2-1	NA	TGCAGCGTTGTTTTTTACAATGAGCAGTTCTTC	CSVVFYNEQFF
TRBV4-1	NA	TRBJ2-7	NA	TGCGCCAGCAGCCAAGTATACTCGGTCTACGAGCAGTACTTC	CASSQVYSVYEQYF
TRBV20-1	NA	TRBJ2-3	TRBD2	TGTAGTGCTAGAGACCTGACTAGCAGCACAGATACGCAGTATTTT	CSARDLTSSTDTQYF
TRBV12-3/TRBV12-4	NA	TRBJ2-2	TRBD2	TGTGCCAGCAGCCCAGCCACTAGCGTAGACACCGGGGAGCTGTTTTTT	CASSPATSVDTGELFF
TRBV29-1	NA	TRBJ1-4	TRBD1	TGCAGCGTTGGTGACAGGGGGCCTGAAAAACTGTTTTTT	CSVGDRGPEKLFF
TRBV20-1	NA	TRBJ2-2	TRBD1	TGCAGTGCTAGAGGTGGACAGGGAGACACCGGGGAGCTGTTTTTT	CSARGGQGDTGELFF
TRBV6-6	few	TRBJ2-1	TRBD1	TGTGCCAGCAGTCATGGGGGACAGGGCTTCAATGAGCAGTTCTTC	CASSHGGQGFNEQFF
TRBV4-2	NA	TRBJ2-5	TRBD2	TGTGCCAGCAGCCATGCTACTAGCGGGGGGGACCAAGAGACCCAGTACTTC	CASSHATSGGDQETQYF
TRBV27	NA	TRBJ2-3	TRBD1	TGTGCCAGCAGTTTGGGACAGCAGCAGTATTTT	CASSLGQQQYF
TRBV4-1	many	TRBJ2-3	NA	TGCGCCAGCAGCCAAGGGTCTAGCACAGATACGCAGTATTTT	CASSQGSSTDTQYF
TRBV5-6	NA	TRBJ2-5	NA	TGTGCCAGCAGCCGTCCGGGCCCGGGACGGGAAGAGACCCAGTACTTC	CASSRPGPGREETQYF
TRBV7-2	NA	TRBJ2-7	NA	TGTGCCGGCAGTTACGCGCTCACCTACGAGCAGTACTTC	CAGSYALTYEQYF
TRBV7-3	NA	TRBJ2-3	NA	TGTGCCAGCAGCCCCTTTCTCTTGGGGGACACAGATACGCAGTATTTT	CASSPFLLGDTDTQYF
TRBV20-1	NA	TRBJ2-7	NA	TGCAGTGCCTTCCCTCACGAGCAGTACTTC	CSAFPHEQYF
TRBV5-1	few	TRBJ2-1	NA	TGCGCCAGCAGCTTGGATCGCGGGGCAACGAATGAGCAGTTCTTC	CASSLDRGATNEQFF
TRBV7-7	NA	TRBJ2-5	TRBD1	TGTGCCAGCAGCCCCACGGTGGGACAGGGAGAGACCCAGTACTTC	CASSPTVGQGETQYF
TRBV20-1	NA	TRBJ1-2	NA	TGCAGTGCTAGAGATGGAGGGCCGGGGGGCTACACCTTC	CSARDGGPGGYTF
TRBV20-1	NA	TRBJ1-1	TRBD1	TGCAGTGCTAGAGATATCGACAGGGCCTTCACTGAAGCTTTCTTT	CSARDIDRAFTEAFF
TRBV5-1	NA	TRBJ2-4	NA	TGCGCCAGCAGCTTGGGATGGGAGGACATTCAGTACTTC	CASSLGWEDIQYF
TRBV15	NA	TRBJ2-2	NA	TGTGCCACCAGCAGAGATGGATATGTCATGGGGATCTCGAACACCGGGGAGCTGTTTTTT	CATSRDGYVMGISNTGELFF
TRBV27	once	TRBJ2-5	TRBD1	TGTGCCAGCAGTTTTGGGACAGGGAGGCAGCAGTACTTC	CASSFGTGRQQYF
TRBV5-1	few	TRBJ2-7	NA	TGCGCCAGCAGGTGGGCGGGGGCCGCGTACGAGCAGTACTTC	CASRWAGAAYEQYF
TRBV27	NA	TRBJ2-5	NA	TGTGCCAGCAGTTTATCCACTAGTGATTTCCTCCAAGAGACCCAGTACTTC	CASSLSTSDFLQETQYF
TRBV7-3	few	TRBJ2-1	NA	TGTGCCAGCAGCTTAAGCGGACCTATCTCTGAGCAGTTCTTC	CASSLSGPISEQFF
TRBV4-2	few	TRBJ2-5	NA	TGTGCCAGCAGCCAAGAGGGTTTAACTAGCCCGGTACCAGAGACCCAGTACTTC	CASSQEGLTSPVPETQYF
TRBV5-1	NA	TRBJ1-4	NA	TGCGCCAGCAGTGCCTCCGGGACAACGGCTGAAAAACTGTTTTTT	CASSASGTTAEKLFF
TRBV27	NA	TRBJ1-5	TRBD1	TGTGCCAGCAGTGACGGGACAGGGGGCAATCAGCCCCAGCATTTT	CASSDGTGGNQPQHF
TRBV4-2	NA	TRBJ2-1	TRBD2	TGTGCCAGCAGCCAAGATGGACTAGCGGGATCCCGAAGGGAGGATGAGCAGTTCTTC	CASSQDGLAGSRREDEQFF
TRBV20-1	NA	TRBJ2-3	TRBD2	TGCAGTGCGCAGAGCGGGGGCCCAGATACGCAGTATTTT	CSAQSGGPDTQYF
TRBV29-1	NA	TRBJ1-5	NA	TGCAGCGTTGATTACAGGGTTTATCAGCCCCAGCATTTT	CSVDYRVYQPQHF
TRBV12-3/TRBV12-4	few	TRBJ2-1	TRBD1	TGTGCCAGCAGTTCCTCCGCGGGACAGGGCTTCTCCTACAATGAGCAGTTCTTC	CASSSSAGQGFSYNEQFF
TRBV4-1	few	TRBJ2-5	TRBD2	TGCGCCAGCAGCCAAGCGTTAGCGGGAGGCTTCCAAGAGACCCAGTACTTC	CASSQALAGGFQETQYF
TRBV29-1	many	TRBJ1-1	NA	TGCAGCGCCCTATTTCGGGAATCGCTAGCTGAAGCTTTCTTT	CSALFRESLAEAFF
TRBV12-3/TRBV12-4	many	TRBJ2-7	TRBD2	TGTGCCAGCAGTCCAAGGGGGCCCGGACTAGCGGACGAGCAGTACTTC	CASSPRGPGLADEQYF
TRBV6-1	once	TRBJ2-3	NA	TGTGCCAGCAGGGGACGAGCTGGAGGCACAGATACGCAGTATTTT	CASRGRAGGTDTQYF
TRBV6-1	NA	TRBJ2-2	NA	TGTGCCAGCAGTATACCCAAAGCGCCGAACACCGGGGAGCTGTTTTTT	CASSIPKAPNTGELFF
TRBV6-5	NA	TRBJ2-1	TRBD2	TGTACCAGCAGTTACTCGTTCACTAGCGGGATCAATGAGCAGTTCTTC	CTSSYSFTSGINEQFF
TRBV4-1	NA	TRBJ2-1	NA	TGCGCCAGCAGCCAAGAGGACTTTCAAGGGAACAATGAGCAGTTCTTC	CASSQEDFQGNNEQFF
TRBV9	NA	TRBJ2-5	NA	TGTGCCAGCAGCACACCACGACAGGAAATACAAGAGACCCAGTACTTC	CASSTPRQEIQETQYF
TRBV6-1	once	TRBJ2-2	NA	TGTGCCAGCGATAATGGGGGCACCGGGGAGCTGTTTTTT	CASDNGGTGELFF
TRBV20-1	many	TRBJ2-5	NA	TGCAGTGCTAGAGATCCGGAGGGGCGCGGGACCCAGTACTTC	CSARDPEGRGTQYF
TRBV6-2/TRBV6-3	once	TRBJ2-3	NA	TGTGCCAGCAGTGACACGGAGGTTCTGGATACGCAGTATTTT	CASSDTEVLDTQYF
TRBV20-1	many	TRBJ2-3	NA	TGCAGTGCTAGAGATCGGCCAGATACGCAGTATTTT	CSARDRPDTQYF
TRBV29-1	NA	TRBJ2-7	TRBD1	TGCAGCGGTGGGACAGGGACTCTCGAGCAGTACTTC	CSGGTGTLEQYF
TRBV29-1	many	TRBJ1-2	TRBD1	TGCAGCGTTGACGACACTACCGGGACAGGGAGAGGGGGCTACACCTTC	CSVDDTTGTGRGGYTF